This TCR beta chain originates from a study of T cells in tumors after PD-1 blockade. Study information: No patient had prior checkpoint blockade, systemic immunosuppression, or radiotherapy within 4 weeks. Patients received pembrolizumab 200 mg every 3 weeks or cemiplimab 350 mg every 2 weeks. Mean per blood sample: some 100,000 templates (roughly 21,000-270,000), 36,536 unique clonotypes.

Whole-study findings and limits: Peripheral recruitment is suggested, as some novel exhausted tumor clones were in pre-treatment blood.

About this clone: The antigen remains unidentified.

Sequencing used immunoSEQ multiplex PCR; TCRdb keeps in-frame clones, though not all of them. The table records over 12,000 clones, about 80% of them present only once. This CDR3 contains 13 residues. V was cut by 5 bases and J by 2 bases, with 13 bases left in between. CDR1 is GTSNPN and CDR2 is SVGIG in the germline V gene (reference sequence). Sequenced here: PBMCs, sampled after anti-PD-1 treatment. The chain employs TRBV30 and TRBJ2-7; no firm D call. The receptor's source is a human donor with basal cell carcinoma. For the CDR3, the DNA is TGTGCCTGGTCTCCGGACCGTACCTACGAGCAGTACTTC. Residues: CAWSPDRTYEQYF.